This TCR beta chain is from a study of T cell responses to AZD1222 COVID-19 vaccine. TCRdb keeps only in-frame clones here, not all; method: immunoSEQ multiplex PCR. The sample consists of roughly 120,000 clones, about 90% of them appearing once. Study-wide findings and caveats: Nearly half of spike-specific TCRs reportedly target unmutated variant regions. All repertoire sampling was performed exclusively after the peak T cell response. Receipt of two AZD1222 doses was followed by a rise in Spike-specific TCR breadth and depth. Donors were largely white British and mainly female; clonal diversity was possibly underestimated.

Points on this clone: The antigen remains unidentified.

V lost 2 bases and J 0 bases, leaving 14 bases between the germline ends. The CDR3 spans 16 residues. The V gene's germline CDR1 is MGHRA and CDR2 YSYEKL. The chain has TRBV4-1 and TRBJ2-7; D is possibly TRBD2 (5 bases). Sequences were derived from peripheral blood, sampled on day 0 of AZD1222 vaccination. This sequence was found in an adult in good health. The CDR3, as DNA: TGCGCCAGCAGCCAAACCCCTGTGGGGAGCTCCTACGAGCAGTACTTC. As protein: CASSQTPVGSSYEQYF.